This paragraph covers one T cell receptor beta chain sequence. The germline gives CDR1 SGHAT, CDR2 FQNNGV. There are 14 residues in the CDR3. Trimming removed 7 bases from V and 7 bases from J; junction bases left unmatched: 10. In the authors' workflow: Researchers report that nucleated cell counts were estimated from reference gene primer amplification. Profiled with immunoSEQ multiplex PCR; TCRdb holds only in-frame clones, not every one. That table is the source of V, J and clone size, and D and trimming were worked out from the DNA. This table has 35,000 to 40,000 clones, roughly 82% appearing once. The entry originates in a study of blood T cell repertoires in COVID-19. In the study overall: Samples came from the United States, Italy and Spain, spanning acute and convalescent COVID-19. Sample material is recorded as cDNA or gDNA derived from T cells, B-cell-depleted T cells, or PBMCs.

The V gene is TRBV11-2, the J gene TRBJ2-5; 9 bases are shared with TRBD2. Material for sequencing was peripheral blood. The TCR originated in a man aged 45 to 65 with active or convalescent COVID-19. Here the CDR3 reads CASTRAGGWGTQYF. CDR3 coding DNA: TGTGCCAGCACCCGAGCGGGGGGTTGGGGGACCCAGTACTTC.